The text below deals with one T cell receptor (beta chain). Sequencing was performed with immunoSEQ multiplex PCR; in TCRdb, only in-frame clones are kept and a portion is missing. The sample comprises 150,000 to 200,000 clones, 80% of which are singletons, and roughly 3.4% rests with the top ten. This specimen belongs to a study of blood T cell repertoires in COVID-19. The germline CDR1 and CDR2 sequences are MNHEY and SVGAGI. The CDR3 extends over 13 amino acids. V dropped 0 bases and J dropped 7 bases, with 9 bases sitting between them. J is TRBJ1-2 and V is TRBV6-5; a weak D match, TRBD1 (6 bases). The sample was PBMCs or T cells enriched from blood (not recorded which). This sequence was found in a woman aged 60-70 years who had recovered from COVID-19. The CDR3 is CASSYSVRGGYTF. CDR3 nucleotides: TGTGCCAGCAGTTACTCTGTCAGGGGTGGCTACACCTTC.